The following is a T cell receptor (beta chain) sequence with its context. In the study's own analysis: Nucleated cell counts were estimated from reference gene primer amplification. The repertoire was sequenced with immunoSEQ multiplex PCR; TCRdb's copy has only in-frame clones and lacks some. V and J calls plus clone size are reproduced from that table; the DNA served to infer D and trimming. The data show roughly 56,000 clones, 80% to 95% seen once. This sample is drawn from a study of blood T cell repertoires in COVID-19. Across the whole study: Samples representing acute and convalescent COVID-19 were sourced from the United States, Italy and Spain. From T cells, B-cell-depleted T cells, or PBMCs came the material, which was cDNA or gDNA.

Sequenced sample: peripheral blood. The receptor's source is a man in his forties or fifties with active COVID-19.

As DNA, the CDR3 is TGTGCCACCAAGGTGGACAGGGAGAACACTGAAGCTTTCTTT. Protein: CATKVDRENTEAFF. The rearrangement joins TRBV27 to TRBJ1-1, with TRBD1 matching over 8 bases. The CDR3 is 14 amino acids. J was trimmed by 1 base and V by 10 bases; bases with no gene match: 8. CDR1 and CDR2 from the germline V gene are MNHEY and SMNVEV (reference sequence).